This T cell receptor beta chain was identified in a study of CD8 T cells in Susac syndrome. Germline V gene data show CDR1 as LNHDA and CDR2 as SQIVND (reference sequence). The CDR3 has 15 amino acids. Details on this clonotype: Germline and junction disagree at one end, which may indicate a read error.

Sequencing of TCR beta was carried out in blood CD8+ and CD4+ T cells. In the multiple sclerosis control group, patients were treatment-naive and had stable or active relapsing-remitting disease. FACS enriched CD8+ TEMRA cells, while bulk CD8+ and CD4+ were negatively isolated. Random hexamers were used to reverse transcribe an amount of roughly 0.5 to 1 ug RNA. The authors amplified TCR beta CDR3 across 54 Vbeta and 13 Jbeta using immunoSEQ multiplex PCR. TCRdb re-called the immunoSEQ multiplex PCR reads through MiXCR, storing one row per CDR3 protein. The sample shows 150,000 to 200,000 distinct CDR3 sequences, approximately 93% of them seen only once.

The TCR comes from a human donor with multiple sclerosis. Sequencing was carried out using CD4+ T cells from PBMCs. The rearrangement joins TRBV19 to TRBJ2-3, with D possibly TRBD1 on 5 matching bases. The CDR3 nucleotides are TGTGCCAGTAGTATCCGGACACAAGGTGGAGATACACAGTATTTT. This sequence encodes CASSIRTQGGDTQYF.